This T cell receptor beta chain stems from a study of regulatory T cells in long-lasting Graves disease. Researchers made TCR beta libraries by using iRepertoire HTBI primers and running Arm-PCR on CDR3 regions. TCRdb recomputed calls from the multiplex PCR reads with MiXCR, one row per CDR3 protein. The profile covers more than 450,000 distinct CDR3 sequences, with more than 10% appearing a single time and roughly 9.3% taken by the ten largest. This clonotype was detected many times. Sample time point: newly diagnosed GD, antithyroid drugs for less than 3 months. PBMC RNA was the source of the TCR library. Trimming cost V 2 bases and J 5 bases; bases outside gene matches: 8. There are 16 residues in the CDR3. CDR1 and CDR2 (germline): SGDLS, YYNGEE. This sample also belongs to another study, concerning T cells in Graves' hyperthyroidism and ophthalmopathy.

This rearrangement joins TRBV9 to TRBJ2-1; 9 bases are a match to TRBD1. The sequence came from a woman aged 30 to 39 with Graves disease. Source: peripheral blood mononuclear cells (PBMCs), taken at new diagnosis, from a patient treated with antithyroid drugs. CDR3 residues: CASSVTPGQGNNEQFF. The CDR3 nucleotides read TGTGCCAGCAGCGTTACCCCGGGACAGGGTAACAATGAGCAGTTCTTC.